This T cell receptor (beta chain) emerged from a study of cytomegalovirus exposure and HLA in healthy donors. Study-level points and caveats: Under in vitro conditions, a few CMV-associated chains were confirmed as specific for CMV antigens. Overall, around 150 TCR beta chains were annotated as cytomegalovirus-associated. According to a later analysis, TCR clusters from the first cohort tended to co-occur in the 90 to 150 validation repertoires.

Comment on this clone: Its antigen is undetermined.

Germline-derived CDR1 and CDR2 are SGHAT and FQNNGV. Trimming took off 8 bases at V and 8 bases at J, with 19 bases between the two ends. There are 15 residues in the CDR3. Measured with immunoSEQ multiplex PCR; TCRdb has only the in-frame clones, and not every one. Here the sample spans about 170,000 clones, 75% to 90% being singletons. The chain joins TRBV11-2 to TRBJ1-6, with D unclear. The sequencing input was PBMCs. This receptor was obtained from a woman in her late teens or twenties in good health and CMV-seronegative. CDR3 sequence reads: CASRWSANSYSPLHF. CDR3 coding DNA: TGTGCCAGCCGTTGGTCGGCTAACAGCTATTCACCCCTCCACTTT.